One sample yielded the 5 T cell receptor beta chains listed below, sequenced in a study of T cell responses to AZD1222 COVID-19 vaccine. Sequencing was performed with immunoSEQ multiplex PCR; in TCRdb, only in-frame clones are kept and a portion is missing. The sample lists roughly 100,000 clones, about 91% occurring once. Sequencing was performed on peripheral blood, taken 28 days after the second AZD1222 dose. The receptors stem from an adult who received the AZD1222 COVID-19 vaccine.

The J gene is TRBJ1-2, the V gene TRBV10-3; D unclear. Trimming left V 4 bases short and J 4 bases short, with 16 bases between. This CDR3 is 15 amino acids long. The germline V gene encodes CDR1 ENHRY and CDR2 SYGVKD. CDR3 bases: TGTGCCATCAGTGCAACAACGGACTCAGCCTATGGCTACACCTTC. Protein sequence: CAISATTDSAYGYTF.

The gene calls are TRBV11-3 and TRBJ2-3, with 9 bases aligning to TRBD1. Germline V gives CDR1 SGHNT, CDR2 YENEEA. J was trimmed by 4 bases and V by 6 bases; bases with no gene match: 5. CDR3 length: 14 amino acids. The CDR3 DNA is TGTGCCAGCAGTCGGGACAGGGCCGCAGATACGCAGTATTTT. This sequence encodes CASSRDRAADTQYF.

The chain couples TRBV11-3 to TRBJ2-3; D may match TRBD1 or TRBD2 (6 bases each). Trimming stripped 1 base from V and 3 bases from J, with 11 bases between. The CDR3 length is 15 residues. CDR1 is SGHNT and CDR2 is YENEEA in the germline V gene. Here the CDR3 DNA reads TGTGCCAGCAGCTTAGGGCAGGGGACTACAGATACGCAGTATTTT. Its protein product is CASSLGQGTTDTQYF.

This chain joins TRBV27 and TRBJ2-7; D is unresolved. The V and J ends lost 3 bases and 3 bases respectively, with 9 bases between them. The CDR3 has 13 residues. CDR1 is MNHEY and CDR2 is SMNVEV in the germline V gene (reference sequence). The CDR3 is CASSLRQNYEQYF. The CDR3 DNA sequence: TGTGCCAGCAGTTTGCGGCAGAACTACGAGCAGTACTTC.

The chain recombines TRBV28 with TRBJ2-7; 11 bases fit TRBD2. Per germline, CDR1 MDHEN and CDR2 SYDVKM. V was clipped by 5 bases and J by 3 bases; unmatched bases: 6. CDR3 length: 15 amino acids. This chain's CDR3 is CASSPRLAGYYEQYF. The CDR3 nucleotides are TGTGCCAGCAGTCCCCGACTAGCGGGATACTACGAGCAGTACTTC.